What follows is one T cell receptor beta chain and its context. Making the TCR beta libraries relied on UMI-labeled 5' RACE. TCRdb re-called the 5' RACE reads, yielding one record per CDR3 amino acid sequence without DNA. In total, the table holds about 3,400 distinct CDR3 sequences. This record belongs to a study of human CD8 memory T cell subsets. This CDR3 comprises 12 residues. The V gene's germline CDR1 is SNHLY and CDR2 FYNNEI. V and J are TRBV2 and TRBJ2-7. Sequencing was performed on CD8+ T cells from PBMCs. This TCR derives from a human donor in good health. CDR3: CASSGNSYEQYF. The full variable domain, rest sourced from reference TRBV2 and TRBJ2-7, is EPEVTQTPSHQVTQMGQEVILRCVPISNHLYFYWYRQILGQKVEFLVSFYNNEISEKSEIFDDQFSVERPDGSNFTLKIRSTKLEDSAMYFCASSGNSYEQYFGPGTRLTVT.